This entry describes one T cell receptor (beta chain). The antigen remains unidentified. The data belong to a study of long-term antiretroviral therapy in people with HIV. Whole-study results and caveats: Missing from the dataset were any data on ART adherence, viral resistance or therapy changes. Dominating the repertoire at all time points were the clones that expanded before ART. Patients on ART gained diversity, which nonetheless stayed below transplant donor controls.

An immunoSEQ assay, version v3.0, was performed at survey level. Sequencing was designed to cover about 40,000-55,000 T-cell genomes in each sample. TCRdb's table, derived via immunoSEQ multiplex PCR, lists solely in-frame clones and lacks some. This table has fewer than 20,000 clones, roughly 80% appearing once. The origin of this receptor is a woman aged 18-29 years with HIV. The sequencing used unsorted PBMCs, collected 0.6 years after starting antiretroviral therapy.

DNA of the CDR3: TGTGCCAGCAGTGACGCGGCGGGAGGGCCGAATGAGCAGTTCTTC. Translating gives CASSDAAGGPNEQFF. This chain connects TRBV6-4 to TRBJ2-1; 9 nucleotides align to TRBD2. The germline V gene encodes CDR1 MRHNA and CDR2 SNTAGT. The CDR3 length is 15 residues. Trimming took 2 bases from V and 7 from J; bases not matched to a gene: 6.